The 10 T cell receptor beta chains below all came from one sample that was sequenced in a study of regulatory T cells in long-lasting Graves disease. Arm-PCR with iRepertoire HTBI primers amplified the CDR3 regions for these TCR beta libraries. Using its own MiXCR run on the multiplex PCR reads, TCRdb lists one record per CDR3 protein. Here the sample spans approximately 400,000 distinct CDR3 sequences, approximately 15% being singletons. Time point noted: newly diagnosed GD, antithyroid drugs for less than 3 months. RNA extracted from PBMCs served as the sequencing template. A further study also used this sample, focusing on T cells in Graves' hyperthyroidism and ophthalmopathy.

This specimen was peripheral blood mononuclear cells (PBMCs), taken at new diagnosis, from a patient treated with antithyroid drugs. The receptors originated from a woman between 40 and 50 years old with Graves disease.

This clonotype was counted a few times. The gene calls are TRBV9 and TRBJ2-1, with D uncertain. V lost 0 bases to trimming and J lost 1 base, with 8 bases between them. This CDR3 is built from 15 residues. Germline V gene sequence: CDR1 SGDLS, CDR2 YYNGEE. The CDR3 reads CASSVALGSYNEQFF. DNA for the CDR3: TGTGCCAGCAGCGTAGCTCTGGGATCCTACAATGAGCAGTTCTTC.

This clonotype was counted only a few times. The genes are TRBV6-2 or TRBV6-3 and TRBJ2-7, with 9 bases that match TRBD2. J gave up 2 bases and V 0 bases, and 2 bases lay outside the gene matches. The V gene's germline CDR1 is MNHEY and CDR2 SVGEGT. The CDR3 consists of 15 residues. The CDR3 DNA follows: TGTGCCAGCAGTTACTCGACTAGCGGAGCCTACGAGCAGTACTTC. Protein: CASSYSTSGAYEQYF.

This clonotype showed up many times. The chain has TRBV12-3 or TRBV12-4 and TRBJ1-5, with D unclear. V was pared by 6 bases and J by 4 bases, with 7 bases between. The CDR3 contains 12 residues. For the CDR3, the DNA is TGTGCCAGCAGCACCGGGAATCAGCCCCAGCATTTT. Its protein product is CASSTGNQPQHF.

This clonotype has more than one count but fewer than ten. V is TRBV9 and J is TRBJ2-1; no reliable D call. CDR1 SGDLS and CDR2 YYNGEE come from the germline V gene. CDR3 size: 16 residues. With 0 bases removed from V and 0 bases from J, the gap between germline ends came to 10 bases. The CDR3 DNA reads TGTGCCAGCAGCGTAGGAACAACACGCTCCTACAATGAGCAGTTCTTC. It encodes CASSVGTTRSYNEQFF.

This clonotype was observed at least ten times. V and J are TRBV12-3 or TRBV12-4 and TRBJ2-3; tentative D call: TRBD1 (5 bases). V was pared by 2 bases and J by 0 bases, with 12 bases between. There are 16 residues in the CDR3. In nucleotides, the CDR3 is TGTGCCAGCAGTTTAATGGGGCGAGCTAGCACAGATACGCAGTATTTT. It translates to CASSLMGRASTDTQYF.

Many counts were recorded for this clonotype. The chain is built from TRBV7-6 and TRBJ1-1, with D possibly TRBD1 on 5 matching bases. Per the germline V gene, CDR1 is SGHVS and CDR2 is FNYEAQ. The V end lost 1 base, the J end lost 1 base, and 7 bases lay between the germline ends. The CDR3 runs 14 residues. The CDR3 loop reads CASSLDRTNTEAFF. The CDR3 nucleotides are TGTGCCAGCAGCTTAGACAGGACGAACACTGAAGCTTTCTTT.

The sample holds many counts of this clonotype. The chain joins TRBV28 to TRBJ2-4; tentatively, D is TRBD1 (5 bases). CDR1 and CDR2 (germline): MDHEN, SYDVKM. This CDR3 contains 18 residues. Trimming removed 2 bases at V and 0 bases at J, with 17 bases between. The DNA of the CDR3 is TGTGCCAGCAGTTTAGAAGGGGTTACTTCTCTAGCCAAAAACATTCAGTACTTC. Encoded protein: CASSLEGVTSLAKNIQYF.

This clonotype was detected a few times. The V gene is TRBV12-5, the J gene TRBJ2-5; 7 positions agree with TRBD1. Germline-derived CDR1 and CDR2 are LGHNT and FRNRAP. Trimming removed 5 bases from V and 3 bases from J; junction bases left unmatched: 6. The CDR3 length is 14 residues. The CDR3 DNA follows: TGTGCTAGTGGTAGGGGACAGCCGGAAGAGACCCAGTACTTC. The encoded protein is CASGRGQPEETQYF.

In regard to this clonotype: A far more abundant clone sits one base away, making this likely a read error. This rearrangement joins TRBV5-5 to TRBJ1-6; D remains ambiguous. Germline V CDR1 and CDR2: SGHKS, YYEKEE (reference sequence). V dropped 4 bases and J dropped 7 bases, with 3 bases sitting between them. This CDR3 has 11 residues. The CDR3 is CASSPNSPLHF. In DNA form, the CDR3 reads TGTGCCAGCAGCCCCAATTCACCCCTCCACTTT.

As for this clonotype: A much larger clone differs from this one at a single base, so this may be a read error. J is TRBJ1-4 and V is TRBV28; D uncertain. The CDR3 is 13 amino acids. Per germline, CDR1 MDHEN and CDR2 SYDVKM. This CDR3 is CASSFVRGGKLLF. In DNA form, the CDR3 reads TGTGCCAGCAGCTTCGTCAGAGGTGGAAAACTGCTTTTT.